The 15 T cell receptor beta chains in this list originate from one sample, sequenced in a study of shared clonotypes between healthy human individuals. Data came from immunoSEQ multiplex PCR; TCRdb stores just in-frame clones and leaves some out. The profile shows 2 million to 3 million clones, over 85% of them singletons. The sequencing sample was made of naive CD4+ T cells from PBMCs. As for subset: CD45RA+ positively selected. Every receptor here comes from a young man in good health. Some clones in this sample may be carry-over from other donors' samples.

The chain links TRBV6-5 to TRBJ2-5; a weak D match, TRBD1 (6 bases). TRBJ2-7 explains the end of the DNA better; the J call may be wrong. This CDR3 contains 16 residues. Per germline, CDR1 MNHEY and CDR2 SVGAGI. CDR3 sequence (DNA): TGTGCCAGCAGTTACGGGGGCATGGGGAGCTCCTACGAGCAGTACTTC. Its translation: CASSYGGMGSSYEQYF.

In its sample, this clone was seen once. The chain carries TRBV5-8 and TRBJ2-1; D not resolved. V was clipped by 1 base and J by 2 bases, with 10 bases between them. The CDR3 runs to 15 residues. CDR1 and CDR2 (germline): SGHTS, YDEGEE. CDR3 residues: CASSLTENTYNEQFF. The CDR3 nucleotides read TGTGCCAGCAGCTTGACAGAAAACACCTACAATGAGCAGTTCTTC.

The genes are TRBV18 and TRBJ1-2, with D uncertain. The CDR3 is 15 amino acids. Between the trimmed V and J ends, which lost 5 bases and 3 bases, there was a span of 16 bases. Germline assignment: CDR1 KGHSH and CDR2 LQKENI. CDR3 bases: TGTGCCAGCTCATCCTTTGGCGAGGCCCACTATGGCTACACCTTC. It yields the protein CASSSFGEAHYGYTF.

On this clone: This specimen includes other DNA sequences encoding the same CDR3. The CDR3, as DNA: TGTGCCAGCAGTGAAGGCGGAGATACGCAGTATTTT. It yields the protein CASSEGGDTQYF. The chain uses TRBV2 and TRBJ2-3; no definite D call. Germline V lookup: CDR1 SNHLY, CDR2 FYNNEI. Trimming took off 1 base at V and 5 bases at J, with 4 bases between the two ends. The CDR3 runs 12 residues.

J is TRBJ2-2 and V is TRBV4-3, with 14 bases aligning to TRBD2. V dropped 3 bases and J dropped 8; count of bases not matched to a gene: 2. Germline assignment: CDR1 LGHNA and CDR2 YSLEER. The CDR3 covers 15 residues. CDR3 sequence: CASSQGLAGVGELFF. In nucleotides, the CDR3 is TGCGCCAGCAGCCAGGGACTAGCGGGAGTAGGGGAGCTGTTTTTT.

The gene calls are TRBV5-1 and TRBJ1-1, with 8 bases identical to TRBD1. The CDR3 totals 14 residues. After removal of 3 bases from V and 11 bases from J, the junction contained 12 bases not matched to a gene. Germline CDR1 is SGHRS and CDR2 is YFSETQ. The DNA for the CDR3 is TGCGCCAGCAGCTCCCAACTCCAGGGGGCTGGGGCTTTCTTT. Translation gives CASSSQLQGAGAFF.

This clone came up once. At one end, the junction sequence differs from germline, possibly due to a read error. This CDR3 reads CAWSVGWPAWNGSTIYF. The CDR3 nucleotides are TGTGCCTGGAGTGTTGGGTGGCCTGCGTGGAACGGAAGCACCATATATTTT. The chain has TRBV30 and TRBJ1-3; no clear D gene. The CDR3 extends over 17 amino acids. Germline loops: CDR1 GTSNPN, CDR2 SVGIG (reference sequence).

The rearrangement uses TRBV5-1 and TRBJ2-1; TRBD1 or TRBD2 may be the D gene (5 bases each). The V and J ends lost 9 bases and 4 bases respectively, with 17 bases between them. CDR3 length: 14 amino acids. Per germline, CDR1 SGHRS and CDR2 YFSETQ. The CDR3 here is CATRGAPSYNEQFF. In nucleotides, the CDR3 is TGCGCCACACGGGGCGCGCCCTCTTACAATGAGCAGTTCTTC.

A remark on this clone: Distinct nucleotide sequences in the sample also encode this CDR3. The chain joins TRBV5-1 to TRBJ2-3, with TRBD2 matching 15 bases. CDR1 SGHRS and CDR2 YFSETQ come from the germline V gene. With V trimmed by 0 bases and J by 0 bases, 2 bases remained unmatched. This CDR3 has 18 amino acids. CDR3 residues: CASSLGGLAGGSTDTQYF. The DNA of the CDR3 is TGCGCCAGCAGCTTGGGGGGACTAGCGGGAGGTAGCACAGATACGCAGTATTTT.

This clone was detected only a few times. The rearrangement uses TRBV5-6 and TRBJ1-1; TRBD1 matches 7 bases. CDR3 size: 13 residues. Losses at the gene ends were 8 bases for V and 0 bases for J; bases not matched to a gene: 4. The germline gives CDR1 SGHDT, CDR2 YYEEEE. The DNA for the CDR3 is TGTGCCAGTGAGGGACAGATGAACACTGAAGCTTTCTTT. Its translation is CASEGQMNTEAFF.

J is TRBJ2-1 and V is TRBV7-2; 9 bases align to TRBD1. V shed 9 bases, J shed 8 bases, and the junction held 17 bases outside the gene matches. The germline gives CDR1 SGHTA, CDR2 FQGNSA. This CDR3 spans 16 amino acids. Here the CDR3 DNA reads TGTGCCAGAATAAGCATTACAGGGGGCATGTTCGATGAGCAGTTCTTC. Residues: CARISITGGMFDEQFF. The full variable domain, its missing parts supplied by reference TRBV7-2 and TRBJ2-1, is GAGVSQSPSNKVTEKGKDVELRCDPISGHTALYWYRQSLGQGLEFLIYFQGNSAPDKSGLPSDRFSAERTGGSVSTLTIQRTQQEDSAVYLCARISITGGMFDEQFFGPGTRLTVL.

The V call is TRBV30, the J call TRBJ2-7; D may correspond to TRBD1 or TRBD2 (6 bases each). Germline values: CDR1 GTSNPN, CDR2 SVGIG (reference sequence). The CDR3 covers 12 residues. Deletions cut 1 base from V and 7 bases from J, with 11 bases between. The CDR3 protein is CAWSAGAGEQYF. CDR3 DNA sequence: TGTGCCTGGAGTGCAGGGGCGGGAGAGCAGTACTTC.

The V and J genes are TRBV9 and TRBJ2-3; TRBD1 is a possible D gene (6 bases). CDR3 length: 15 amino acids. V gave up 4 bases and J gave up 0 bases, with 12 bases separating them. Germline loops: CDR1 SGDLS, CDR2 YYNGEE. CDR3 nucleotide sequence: TGTGCCAGCAGCAACCACAGGGCAAGCACAGATACGCAGTATTTT. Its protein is CASSNHRASTDTQYF. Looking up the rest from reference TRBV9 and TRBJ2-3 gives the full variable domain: DSGVTQTPKHLITATGQRVTLRCSPRSGDLSVYWYQQSLDQGLQFLIQYYNGEERAKGNILERFSAQQFPDLHSELNLSSLELGDSALYFCASSNHRASTDTQYFGPGTRLTVL.

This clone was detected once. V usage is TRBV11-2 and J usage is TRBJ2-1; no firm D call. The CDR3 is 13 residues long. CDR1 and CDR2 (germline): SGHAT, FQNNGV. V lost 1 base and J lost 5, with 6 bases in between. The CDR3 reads CASSLAINNEQFF. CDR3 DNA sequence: TGTGCCAGCAGCTTAGCTATCAACAATGAGCAGTTCTTC. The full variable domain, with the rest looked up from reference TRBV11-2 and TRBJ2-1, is EAGVAQSPRYKIIEKRQSVAFWCNPISGHATLYWYQQILGQGPKLLIQFQNNGVVDDSQLPKDRFSAERLKGVDSTLKIQPAKLEDSAVYLCASSLAINNEQFFGPGTRLTVL.

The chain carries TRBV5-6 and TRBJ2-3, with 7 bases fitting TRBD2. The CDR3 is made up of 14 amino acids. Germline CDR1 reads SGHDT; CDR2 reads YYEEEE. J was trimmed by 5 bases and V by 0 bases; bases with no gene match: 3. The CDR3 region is CASSLVAGEDTQYF. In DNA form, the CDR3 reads TGTGCCAGCAGCTTGGTAGCGGGCGAAGATACGCAGTATTTT.